This T cell receptor (beta chain) appears in the sequencing data of a study of cytomegalovirus exposure and HLA in healthy donors. Though probably carrying unrecorded immune exposures, donors were nominally healthy at sampling. V lost 5 bases and J 4 bases, leaving 11 bases between the germline ends. The CDR3 runs 13 residues. Germline CDR1 SGHDN, CDR2 FVKESK. 60 Vbeta and 13 Jbeta primers were used in PCR. Repertoires were generated with immunoSEQ multiplex PCR, while TCRdb's copy carries only in-frame clones and drops some. The sample holds around 190,000 clones; 79% are singletons and the top ten take more than 0.55%.

J is TRBJ1-2 and V is TRBV14; D gene uncertain. Sequencing was carried out using PBMCs. The TCR was taken from a woman in her thirties or forties in good health and CMV-seronegative. CDR3 DNA: TGTGCCAGCAGCTTCTCGGGGTTCTATGGCTACACCTTC. It yields the protein CASSFSGFYGYTF.